These T cell receptor beta chains were read from a single sample in a study of T cell responses to AZD1222 COVID-19 vaccine. Sequencing was performed with immunoSEQ multiplex PCR; in TCRdb, only in-frame clones are kept and a portion is missing. The sample holds some 140,000 clones, under 95% seen once. Sequences were derived from peripheral blood, sampled on day 0 of AZD1222 vaccination. The receptors were gathered from an adult in good health. The CDR3 runs from the conserved cysteine through the conserved F or W. D genes are given only for firm matches. The listing skips clone size in some rows; elsewhere it reads once, few, many or a size class.

abundance	d_gene	j_gene	v_gene	CDR3nt	CDR3aa
NA	TRBD1	TRBJ2-1	TRBV30	TGTGCCTGGAGTGTCCCCCGTACGGGACAGGGGGCAGACCTGAACAATGAGCAGTTCTTC	CAWSVPRTGQGADLNNEQFF
NA	NA	TRBJ2-5	TRBV5-1	TGCGCCAGCAGCTTGCAGGTTACTCAAGAGACCCAGTACTTC	CASSLQVTQETQYF
NA	NA	TRBJ1-3	TRBV5-1	TGCGCCAGCAGCTTGGAGGGACAACACTCTGGAAACACCATATATTTT	CASSLEGQHSGNTIYF
NA	NA	TRBJ1-2	TRBV19	TGTGCCAGTAGAAGAGCAGGCGGCTACACCTTC	CASRRAGGYTF
NA	TRBD1	TRBJ1-5	TRBV7-9	TGTGCCAGCAGCCCCCCCGGGACAGTCAATCAGCCCCAGCATTTT	CASSPPGTVNQPQHF
NA	TRBD1	TRBJ1-1	TRBV9	TGTGCCAGCAGCGTAGGGGTCGGGCCTGACAGGGCGGACACTGAAGCTTTCTTT	CASSVGVGPDRADTEAFF
NA	NA	TRBJ1-2	TRBV11-2	TGTGCCAGCAGCGGGGTCGGGGCTGGCTACACCTTC	CASSGVGAGYTF
NA	TRBD1	TRBJ2-1	TRBV19	TGTGCCAGTAGTACGACAGGGGGCTACAATGAGCAGTTCTTC	CASSTTGGYNEQFF
NA	NA	TRBJ1-1	TRBV29-1	TGCAGCGTCCGGGCGCGAGATAGGATGAACACTGAAGCTTTCTTT	CSVRARDRMNTEAFF
NA	TRBD1	TRBJ1-1	TRBV5-4	TGTGCCAGCAGCCCGGACCCAGGGGGCAACACTGAAGCTTTCTTT	CASSPDPGGNTEAFF
NA	TRBD2	TRBJ2-1	TRBV5-8	TGTGCCAGCAGCTCGGGGACTAGCGGGGTAGTCACGGAGCAGTTCTTC	CASSSGTSGVVTEQFF
NA	TRBD1	TRBJ1-1	TRBV15	TGTGCCACCAGCAGAGATGGGACAGGAAAGGTTGGGAACACTGAAGCTTTCTTT	CATSRDGTGKVGNTEAFF
NA	NA	TRBJ2-7	TRBV27	TGTGCCAGCAGTTTCAACAGCAATCCGACCTACGAGCAGTACTTC	CASSFNSNPTYEQYF
NA	TRBD2	TRBJ2-3	TRBV11-3	TGTGCCAGCAGCTTAGAGGCTAGCGGGAGTAGCACAGATACGCAGTATTTT	CASSLEASGSSTDTQYF
NA	NA	TRBJ1-5	TRBV3-1/TRBV3-2	TGTGCCAGTACAGAAGGTGGGGGGGAGCCCCAGCATTTT	CASTEGGGEPQHF
NA	NA	TRBJ1-2	TRBV18	TGTGCCAGCTCACCGGCAGAGGCCCAGGGCAGCTATGGCTACACCTTC	CASSPAEAQGSYGYTF
once	NA	TRBJ1-1	TRBV7-3	TGTGCCAGCAGCACACGGCCGAACACTGAAGCTTTCTTT	CASSTRPNTEAFF
NA	NA	TRBJ2-7	TRBV2	TGTGCCAGCTTTTCTTCCCGCGACAGTTCCTACGAGCAGTACTTC	CASFSSRDSSYEQYF
once	NA	TRBJ2-5	TRBV4-1	TGCGCCAGCAGCCAAGATGGGGCCGGGAGATTCAGGGAGACCCAGTACTTC	CASSQDGAGRFRETQYF
NA	TRBD1	TRBJ1-2	TRBV3-1/TRBV3-2	TGTGCCAGCAGTCGGGGACAGGGGCCTCTTCGGGGCTACACCTTC	CASSRGQGPLRGYTF
once	TRBD2	TRBJ2-1	TRBV5-1	TGCGCCAGCAGCCCCCAATTCTGGCTAGCGGGGAATGAGCAGTTCTTC	CASSPQFWLAGNEQFF
once	TRBD1	TRBJ1-5	TRBV6-2/TRBV6-3	TGTGCCAGCAGTTACTCGAGGCTAACAGGGGGACCTAATAGCAATCAGCCCCAGCATTTT	CASSYSRLTGGPNSNQPQHF